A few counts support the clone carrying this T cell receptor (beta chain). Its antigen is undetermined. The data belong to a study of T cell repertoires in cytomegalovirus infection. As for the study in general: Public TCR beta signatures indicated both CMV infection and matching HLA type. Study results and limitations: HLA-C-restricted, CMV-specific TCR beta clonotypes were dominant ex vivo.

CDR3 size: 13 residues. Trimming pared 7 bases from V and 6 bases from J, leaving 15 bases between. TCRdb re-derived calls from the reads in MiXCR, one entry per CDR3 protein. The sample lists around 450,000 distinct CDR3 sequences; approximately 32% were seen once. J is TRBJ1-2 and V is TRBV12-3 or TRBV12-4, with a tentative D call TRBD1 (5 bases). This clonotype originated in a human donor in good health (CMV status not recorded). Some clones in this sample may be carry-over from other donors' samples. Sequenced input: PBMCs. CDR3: CASNRDVVDGYTF. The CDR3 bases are TGTGCCAGCAACCGGGACGTCGTCGATGGCTACACCTTC.